Reported below is one T cell receptor (beta chain). CDR1 is MNHEY, CDR2 SVGEGT, per germline. CDR3 length: 13 residues. V lost 6 bases, J lost 3 bases, and 2 bases stayed unmatched. Hyperthyroidism was newly diagnosed in patients aged 18 to 65 (duration under 2 months). The study excluded patients with uncontrolled infection, other autoimmune disease, pregnancy or lactation. The data were taken from a study of T cells in Graves' hyperthyroidism and ophthalmopathy. From RNA transcripts, TCR beta CDR3 regions were amplified. HTBI primers were used for first-round RT-PCR of the TCR CDR3. Each CDR3 protein is one row after TCRdb ran MiXCR on the multiplex PCR reads. The table lists approximately 410,000 distinct CDR3 sequences, roughly an eighth of them singletons.

The gene calls are TRBV6-2 or TRBV6-3 and TRBJ2-5, with 9 bases that match TRBD1. Sequencing was performed on blood. The clonotype comes from a woman in her late teens or twenties with Graves' hyperthyroidism. CDR3 in amino acids: CASRQGAKETQYF. Here the CDR3 DNA reads TGTGCCAGCAGACAGGGGGCGAAAGAGACCCAGTACTTC.